The clone carrying this T cell receptor beta chain was recorded at least ten times. The data are from a study of T cell repertoires in cytomegalovirus infection. Study summary: Evidence of both CMV infection and a matching HLA type came from public TCR beta signatures.

Each CDR3 protein is one row after TCRdb ran MiXCR on the reads. The table has 400,000 to 550,000 distinct CDR3 sequences, roughly 10% seen once. This CDR3 has 11 amino acids. The chain combines TRBV12-3 or TRBV12-4 with TRBJ1-2; D is perhaps TRBD1 (5 bases). This clonotype originated in a human donor in good health (CMV status not recorded). Some clones in this sample may be carry-over from other donors' samples. The sequencing sample was made of PBMCs. The DNA for the CDR3 is TGTGCGAGTGGGGACCAGGGAGGCTACACCTTC. Protein: CASGDQGGYTF.